This TCR beta chain originates from a study of memory CD8 T cells in hepatitis C reinfection. Time point defined: peak reinfection, 3 to 8 weeks after reinfection detection. Sorted cells were sequenced directly ex vivo without any in vitro expansion. This CDR3 region has 14 residues. CDR1 SQVTM and CDR2 ANQGSEA come from the germline V gene. Between the trimmed V and J ends, which lost 0 bases and 12 bases, there was a span of 20 bases. TCRdb's table, derived via immunoSEQ multiplex PCR, lists solely in-frame clones and lacks some. This sample yields around 45,000 clones, of which approximately 88% are seen a single time; roughly 1.2% belongs to the top ten.

Sequenced input: naive CD8+ T cells sorted from blood. The chain combines TRBV29-1 with TRBJ1-2; D may be TRBD1 (5 bases). This TCR was recovered from a man aged 18 to 35 with hepatitis C virus infection. CDR3: CSVEEWDSRRVNTF. CDR3 DNA: TGCAGCGTTGAAGAGTGGGACTCCCGACGGGTCAACACCTTC.